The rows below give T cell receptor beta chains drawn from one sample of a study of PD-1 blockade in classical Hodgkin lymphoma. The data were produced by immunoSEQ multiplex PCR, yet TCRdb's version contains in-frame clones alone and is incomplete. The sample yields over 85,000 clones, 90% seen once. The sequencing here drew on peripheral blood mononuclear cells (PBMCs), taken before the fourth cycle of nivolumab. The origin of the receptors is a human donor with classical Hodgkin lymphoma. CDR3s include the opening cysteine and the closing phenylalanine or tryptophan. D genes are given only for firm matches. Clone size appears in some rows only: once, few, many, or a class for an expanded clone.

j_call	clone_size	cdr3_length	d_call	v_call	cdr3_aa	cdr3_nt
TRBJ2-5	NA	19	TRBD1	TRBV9	CASSPSVGKGTVPQETQYF	TGTGCCAGCAGCCCTTCGGTAGGTAAGGGGACAGTCCCCCAGGAGACCCAGTACTTC
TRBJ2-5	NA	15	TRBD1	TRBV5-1	CASSLEGQGQETQYF	TGCGCCAGCAGCTTGGAGGGACAGGGACAAGAGACCCAGTACTTC
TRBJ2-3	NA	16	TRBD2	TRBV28	CASRTSGIPLTDTQYF	TGTGCCAGCAGGACTAGCGGGATCCCCCTCACAGATACGCAGTATTTT
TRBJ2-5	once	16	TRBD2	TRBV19	CASSIVLLAGRETQYF	TGTGCCAGTAGTATAGTTTTACTAGCGGGGAGAGAGACCCAGTACTTC
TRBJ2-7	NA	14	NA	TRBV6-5	CASSPRDPSYEQYF	TGTGCCAGCAGTCCCCGGGACCCATCCTACGAGCAGTACTTC
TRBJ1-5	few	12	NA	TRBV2	CASSEGEHPQHF	TGTGCCAGCAGTGAAGGGGAACACCCCCAGCATTTT
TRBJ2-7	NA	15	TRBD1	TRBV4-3	CASSQGPGGSYEQYF	TGCGCCAGCAGCCAAGGCCCAGGGGGCTCCTACGAGCAGTACTTC
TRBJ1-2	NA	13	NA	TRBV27	CASSPWAGFGYTF	TGTGCCAGCAGCCCCTGGGCAGGGTTTGGCTACACCTTC
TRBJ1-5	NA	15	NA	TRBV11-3	CASSPVQGRKEPQHF	TGTGCCAGCAGCCCGGTTCAGGGAAGGAAGGAGCCCCAGCATTTT
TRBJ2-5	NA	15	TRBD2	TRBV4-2	CASSQASGNQETQYF	TGTGCCAGCAGCCAGGCTAGCGGGAACCAAGAGACCCAGTACTTC
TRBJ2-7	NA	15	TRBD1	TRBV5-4	CASRTSSGQGYEQYF	TGTGCCAGCAGGACTAGTTCGGGACAGGGCTACGAGCAGTACTTC
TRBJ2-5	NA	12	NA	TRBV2	CASRPTRYRGYF	TGTGCCAGCAGGCCGACGCGATATAGGGGGTACTTC